This TCR beta chain is drawn from a study of cytomegalovirus exposure and HLA in healthy donors. Notes on the study in general: Whilst most TCR sequences proved rare, a subset of public TCRs occurred across many donors.

V lost 1 base and J lost 2, with 9 bases in between. The CDR3 is made up of 15 amino acids. Germline assignment: CDR1 SGHVS and CDR2 FQNEAQ. The table came from immunoSEQ multiplex PCR; TCRdb's copy has only in-frame clones and leaves some out. The table shows some 140,000 clones, with about 86% occurring only once. Of note for this clone: The antigen is undetermined.

The specimen sequenced was PBMCs. The sequence came from a man between 18 and 35 years old in good health and CMV-seronegative. The chain uses TRBV7-8 and TRBJ1-5; D gene ambiguous. CDR3 bases: TGTGCCAGCAGCTTAGGGGCCGGGGGCAATCAGCCCCAGCATTTT. Translation gives CASSLGAGGNQPQHF.